This record concerns one TCR beta chain sequence. This clonotype has a handful of counts. The antigen this receptor binds is unknown. Nothing much larger sits one base from this clone, and base qualities are not available. Library generation was performed with 5' RACE. The sequencer listed for this sample is Illumina HiSeq 2500. A second PCR of about 6 to 11 cycles was run with a J-beta primer mix and a sample-barcoded 5' primer. A template-switch 5' adaptor carrying 12 random nucleotides introduced a unique molecular identifier onto each TCR beta cDNA molecule. Each sample yielded at least 3 million CDR3-containing paired-end reads. All of the RNA was converted into first-strand cDNA using the Mint cDNA synthesis kit, with a TRBC-specific oligonucleotide serving as the primer. After uracil-DNA glycosylase treatment, a first 18-cycle PCR used universal primers M1SS and BC2_uni_R on all cDNA. Processing in the source paper ran as follows. For normalization, 1 million high-quality reads were randomly selected from each sample, with every read carrying a distinct molecular identifier. Instead of being binned into consensus sequences, reads with shared molecular identifiers were discarded. MiTCR, run with a Q25 quality threshold and the strictest error-elimination algorithm, handled CDR3 identification, clonotype clustering and error correction. A nonparametric unseen species model with Euler transformation was used to estimate a lower bound on total TCR beta diversity. TCRdb took the public reads, trimmed them with fastp at Q25, ran MiXCR for clone calling and kept in-frame beta chains. For every CDR3 protein sequence, its rows merge into one entry that carries the most common genes and DNA. For this entry, the V and J calls and clone size follow TCRdb and not the study's own pipeline. This sample comprises over 600,000 distinct CDR3 sequences, roughly 21% of them detected only once. The ten most abundant clones make up 3.6% of the sample.

The sample comes from a study of blood T cells in healthy people across ages (dated by TCRdb to 2013 to 2016). Broadly, across the study: In model experiments, roughly one uniquely barcoded TCR beta cDNA molecule per two T cells was captured by template switching. The donors were divided into four age groups: young (average around 16 years), middle-aged (roughly 42), aged (about 60) and long-lived (more than 75). Two additional independent replicas of 1 million unique cDNA reads from the same blood draw were analyzed for two donors (one aged 18 to 29 and one aged 80 or older). To avoid experimental bias, donors of different ages were randomly spread across the sequencing lanes. Using deep sequencing normalized with unique cDNA molecular identifiers, the study measured how TCR beta repertoire diversity changes with age. Overall study outcomes, separate from this receptor: Because profiling used bulk unsorted PBMCs, naive and antigen-experienced compartments could not be compared conclusively. Because donor CMV infection status was unknown, age-related changes in expanded clonotypes were potentially confounded. Observed TCR beta diversity per million T cells fell roughly linearly with age, and a significant reduction was already apparent by age about 38. The long-lived group showed more naive CD4+ T cells, fewer expanded clones and increased TCR diversity than the aged group, suggesting age selection. There was a strong correlation between observed TCR beta diversity and the percentage of naive T cells measured by flow cytometry. Total diversity estimates from one million sequenced T cells were considered lower bounds and underestimates.

The donors were some 39 Caucasian individuals from Russia, aged roughly 6 to 90 years, who were systemically healthy. Ten milliliters of peripheral blood were collected from each donor into EDTA-treated Vacutainer tubes. PBMCs were isolated by Ficoll-Paque density-gradient centrifugation, with at least 7 million obtained per sample. Total RNA was extracted from PBMCs with Trizol reagent, with at least 6 micrograms obtained per sample. Naive CD45RAhigh/CD27high T cell percentages were measured by flow cytometry on a PBMC aliquot from every donor. CDR1 and CDR2, per the germline V gene, are MNHEY and SVGEGT. Compared with germline, V lacks 6 bases and J lacks 2 bases; bases without a gene match: 3. The CDR3 goes from the cysteine to the phenylalanine over 14 residues. The DNA shown is the 42-base CDR3, in frame from base 1.

Sequences were obtained from blood. The receptor was derived from a man in his 70s in good health. In this chain, TRBV6-2 or TRBV6-3 is recombined with TRBJ2-2, and 7 junction bases match TRBD1. The nucleotide sequence reads TGTGCCAGCAGGAGGGGGCAAAACACCGGGGAGCTGTTTTTT. Protein translation: CASRRGQNTGELFF.